The T cell receptor (beta chain) under discussion was sequenced for a study of identifying expanded T cells in peripheral blood. Study-level points and caveats: Variance in clone template counts between approximately 2-week samples significantly increased with total template count across all healthy donors. Differentially abundant clones: about 1.3 between replicates, 15 to 17 at around 15 days, more than 18 at four.

In the case of this clone: Its target is unknown.

No infections or other immune events were documented during collection. The method was immunoSEQ multiplex PCR; TCRdb's version includes in-frame clones alone and lacks a portion of them. The sample has some 75,000 clones; about 90% are singletons. The clonotype comes from a person between 18 and 70 years old in good health. The specimen was blood.

The CDR3 reads CASSLPEVSPGGYTF. Written as DNA, the CDR3 is TGTGCCAGCAGCTTACCTGAGGTCAGCCCAGGAGGCTACACCTTC. The chain combines TRBV7-6 with TRBJ1-2, with D uncertain. This CDR3 comprises 15 residues. The V end was cut by 2 bases, the J end by 8 bases, with 18 bases between. Germline assignment: CDR1 SGHVS and CDR2 FNYEAQ.